This T cell receptor beta chain was captured in a study of PD-1 blockade in classical Hodgkin lymphoma. Study-wide results and caveats: Newly diagnosed patients were said to have less baseline TCR diversity than healthy donors did. Diversity in CD4+ TCRs, unlike that measured in CD8+ TCRs, had risen significantly by C4D1. Undefined causes, possibly disease activity or prior therapy, underlie the repertoire differences.

Germline V CDR1 and CDR2: MDHEN, SYDVKM. The germline V and J ends were trimmed by 6 bases and 5 bases, with 26 bases remaining between them. This CDR3 is 18 amino acids long. Every patient relapsed after autologous stem cell transplantation, and brentuximab vedotin exposure varied. Concerning this clone itself: The antigen is undetermined.

Generated by immunoSEQ multiplex PCR, the TCRdb table keeps only in-frame clones and is missing some. The data contain just over 25,000 clones, about nine tenths of them seen just once; the ten biggest clones take up around 2.6%. The sequencing here drew on peripheral blood mononuclear cells (PBMCs), taken at baseline. The chain uses TRBV28 and TRBJ1-5, with a possible D match to TRBD1 (6 bases). This TCR was sampled from a human donor with classical Hodgkin lymphoma. Written as DNA, the CDR3 is TGTGCCAGCAGCTTAGCCCACTTGGAACAGGGTTGGTATCAGCCCCAGCATTTT. Translated: CASSLAHLEQGWYQPQHF.